This T cell receptor (beta chain) was captured by sequencing in a study of blood T cell repertoires in COVID-19. Whole-study context: Material from acute and convalescent COVID-19 was sourced from the United States, Italy and Spain.

Produced via immunoSEQ multiplex PCR; TCRdb's table is partial and in-frame only. Among around 100,000 clones listed, 70% to 80% were seen once. Trimming cost V 7 bases and J 8 bases, with 20 bases left between them. There are 14 residues in the CDR3. Germline assignment: CDR1 LNHDA and CDR2 SQIVND (reference sequence). This receptor was identified in a woman aged 70-85 years with acute or convalescent COVID-19. Material: peripheral blood. The gene calls are TRBV19 and TRBJ1-2; D is possibly TRBD1 (6 bases). CDR3 amino acids: CASKRIQGAEGYTF. CDR3 bases: TGTGCCAGTAAAAGGATACAGGGAGCTGAGGGCTACACCTTC.